The clone carrying this T cell receptor (beta chain) was found once. Its matching antigen is unknown. This sample is part of a study of shared clonotypes between healthy human individuals. The assay was immunoSEQ multiplex PCR, and TCRdb's table has in-frame clones only and misses some. The sample carries roughly 2.2 million clones, roughly 90% recorded once. Broader study findings: Shared clonotypes: about 5% naive CD4, around 4% naive CD8, less than 2.5% memory CD4, 0.4% memory CD8. Generally, estimated richness proved larger in naive subsets than it did in memory subsets. A small donor pool kept down the genetic and exposure-history diversity that was represented.

Trimming removed 1 base at V and 1 base at J, with 8 bases between. Per germline, CDR1 MDHEN and CDR2 SYDVKM. CDR3 size: 14 residues. This TCR was sampled from a man aged 18 to 29 in good health. Some clones in this sample may be carry-over from other donors' samples. The sample taken for sequencing was naive CD4+ T cells from PBMCs. Subset denoted: CD45RA+ positively selected. The chain links TRBV28 to TRBJ2-7; D is ambiguous. The CDR3 is CASSLFGPSYEQYF. The CDR3 DNA reads TGTGCCAGCAGTTTATTTGGACCATCCTACGAGCAGTACTTC.